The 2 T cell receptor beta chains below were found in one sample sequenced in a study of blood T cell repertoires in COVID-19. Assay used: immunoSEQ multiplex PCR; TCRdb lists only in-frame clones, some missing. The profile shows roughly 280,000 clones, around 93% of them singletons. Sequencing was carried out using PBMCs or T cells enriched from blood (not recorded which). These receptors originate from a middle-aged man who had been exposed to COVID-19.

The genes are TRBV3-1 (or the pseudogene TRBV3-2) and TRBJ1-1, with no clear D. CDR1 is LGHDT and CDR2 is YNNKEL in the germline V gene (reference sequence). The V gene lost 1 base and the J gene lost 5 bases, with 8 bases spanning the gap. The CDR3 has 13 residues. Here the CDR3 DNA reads TGTGCCAGCAGCCAAGTGGCGGGGACTGAAGCTTTCTTT. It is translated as CASSQVAGTEAFF.

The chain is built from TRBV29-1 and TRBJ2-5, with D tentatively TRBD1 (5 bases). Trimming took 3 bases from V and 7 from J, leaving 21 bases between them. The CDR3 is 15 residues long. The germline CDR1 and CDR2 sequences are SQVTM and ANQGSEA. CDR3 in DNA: TGCAGCGTTGAGGCACCTGGACACCCCTCAGGGACCCAGTACTTC. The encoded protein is CSVEAPGHPSGTQYF.